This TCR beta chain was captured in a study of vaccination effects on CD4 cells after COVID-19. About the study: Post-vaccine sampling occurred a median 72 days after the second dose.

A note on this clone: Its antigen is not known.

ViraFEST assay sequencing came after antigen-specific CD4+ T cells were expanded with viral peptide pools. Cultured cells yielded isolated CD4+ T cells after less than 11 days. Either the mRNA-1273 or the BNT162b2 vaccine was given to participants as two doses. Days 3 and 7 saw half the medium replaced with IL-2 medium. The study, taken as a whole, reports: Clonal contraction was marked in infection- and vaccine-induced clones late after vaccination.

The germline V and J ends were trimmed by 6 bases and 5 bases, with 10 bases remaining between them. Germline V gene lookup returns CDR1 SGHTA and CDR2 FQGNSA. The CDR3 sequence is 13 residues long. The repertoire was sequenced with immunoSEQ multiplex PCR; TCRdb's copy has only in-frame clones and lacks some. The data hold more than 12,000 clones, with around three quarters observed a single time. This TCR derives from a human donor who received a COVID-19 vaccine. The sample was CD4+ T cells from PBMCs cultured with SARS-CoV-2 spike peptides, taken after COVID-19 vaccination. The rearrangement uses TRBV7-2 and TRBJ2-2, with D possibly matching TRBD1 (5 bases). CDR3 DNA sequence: TGTGCCAGCAGAATAGGGGTAACCGGGGAGCTGTTTTTT. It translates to CASRIGVTGELFF.